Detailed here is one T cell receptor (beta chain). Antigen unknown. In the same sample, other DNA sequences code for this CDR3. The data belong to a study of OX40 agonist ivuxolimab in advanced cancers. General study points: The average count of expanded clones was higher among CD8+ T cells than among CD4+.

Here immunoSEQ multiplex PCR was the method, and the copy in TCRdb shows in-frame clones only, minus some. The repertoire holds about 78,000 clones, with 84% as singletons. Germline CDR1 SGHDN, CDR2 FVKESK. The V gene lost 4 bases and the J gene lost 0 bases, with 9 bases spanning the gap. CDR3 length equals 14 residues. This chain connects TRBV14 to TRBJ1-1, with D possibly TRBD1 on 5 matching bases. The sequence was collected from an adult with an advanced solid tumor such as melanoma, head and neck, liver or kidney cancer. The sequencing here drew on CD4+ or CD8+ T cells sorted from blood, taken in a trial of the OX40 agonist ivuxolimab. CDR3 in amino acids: CASSPPGMNTEAFF. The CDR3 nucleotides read TGTGCCAGCAGCCCCCCAGGGATGAACACTGAAGCTTTCTTT.